Presented here are 5 T cell receptor beta chains from one specimen sequenced in a study of shared clonotypes between healthy human individuals. The data were produced by immunoSEQ multiplex PCR, yet TCRdb's version contains in-frame clones alone and is incomplete. This table holds some 740,000 clones, over 90% found once. Naive CD8 isolation took CD45RO-negative cells positively selected for CCR7 and excluded terminally differentiated effector memory CD45RA+ cells. Sequencing was done on a sample of naive CD8+ T cells sorted from blood. These receptors were collected from a man between 25 and 39 years old in good health.

The V and J genes are TRBV7-9 and TRBJ2-1; D call uncertain. CDR1 and CDR2 from the germline V gene are SEHNR and FQNEAQ (reference sequence). The CDR3 has 12 amino acids. V was clipped by 0 bases and J by 10 bases, with 7 bases between them. Here the CDR3 DNA reads TGTGCCAGCAGCTTAGCCGAGTCGGAGCAGTTCTTC. Its translation: CASSLAESEQFF.

Points on this clone: Other DNA sequences in the same sample also yield this CDR3. The gene calls are TRBV13 and TRBJ1-1; no clear D gene. V was clipped by 6 bases and J by 5 bases, with 4 bases between them. The CDR3 totals 10 residues. From germline, CDR1 is PRHDT and CDR2 FYEKMQ (reference sequence). The CDR3 here is CASSLTEAFF. The CDR3 nucleotides read TGTGCCAGCAGTCTAACTGAAGCTTTCTTT.

This chain joins TRBV7-9 and TRBJ1-2; the D is unclear. CDR3 length: 18 amino acids. V lost 5 bases to trimming and J lost 7 bases, with 29 bases between them. Germline V gene lookup returns CDR1 SEHNR and CDR2 FQNEAQ (reference sequence). The chain's CDR3 is CASSPPNGPNAGLRGYTF. In DNA form, the CDR3 reads TGTGCCAGCAGCCCCCCGAATGGGCCAAACGCGGGTCTTCGTGGCTACACCTTC.

This clone has just a few counts. The chain is built from TRBV2 and TRBJ2-7; D is uncertain. The V end was cut by 11 bases, the J end by 5 bases, with 19 bases between. The CDR3 extends over 13 amino acids. The V gene's germline CDR1 is SNHLY and CDR2 FYNNEI. The chain's CDR3 is CAVDQLTADEQYF. CDR3 DNA: TGTGCCGTCGATCAACTTACAGCTGACGAGCAGTACTTC.

CDR3 nucleotides: TGCGCCAGCAGCTTCGAGGGACACATCAATCAGCCCCAGCATTTT. Its translation: CASSFEGHINQPQHF. The V and J genes are TRBV5-1 and TRBJ1-5, with D possibly TRBD1 on 6 matching bases. V lost 2 bases and J lost 3, with 12 bases in between. CDR3 length: 15 residues. CDR1 SGHRS and CDR2 YFSETQ come from the germline V gene.